This paragraph reports one T cell receptor (beta chain). Produced via immunoSEQ multiplex PCR; TCRdb's table is partial and in-frame only. This table holds tens of thousands of clones, roughly nine tenths found once. These data belong to a study of OX40 agonist ivuxolimab in advanced cancers. This CDR3 is 15 amino acids long. Trimming cost V 1 base and J 2 bases; bases outside gene matches: 2. CDR1 is MNHNS, CDR2 SASEGT, per germline. Excluded were patients having autoimmune disease history or systemic immunosuppression. With baseline, cycle 4 day 1, and cycle 7 day 1 as timepoints, blood was sampled. This TCR was sampled from an adult with an advanced solid tumor such as melanoma, head and neck, liver or kidney cancer. The rearrangement joins TRBV6-1 to TRBJ2-7; 10 nucleotides agree with TRBD2. The sample was CD4+ or CD8+ T cells sorted from blood, taken in a trial of the OX40 agonist ivuxolimab. The CDR3 coding sequence is TGTGCCAGCAGTGAAGGGACTAGCGGAACCTACGAGCAGTACTTC. This codes for CASSEGTSGTYEQYF.